The TCR beta chain under discussion was sequenced for a study of T cell responses to AZD1222 COVID-19 vaccine. Study results and caveats: Regions 160-218 and 743-854 held dominance among vaccine-associated CD4 TCRs, which spanned spike.

Sequencing used immunoSEQ multiplex PCR; TCRdb keeps in-frame clones, though not all of them. This sample carries roughly 180,000 clones, just over 90% of them seen once, and the ten largest clones take 1% to 1.5%. It was second doses at about 4 or about 12 weeks that were pooled. V was clipped by 2 bases and J by 0 bases, with 8 bases between them. The CDR3 is 14 residues long. In germline, CDR1 is SGHNT, CDR2 YYREEE (reference sequence). This clone was detected once. Its antigen is currently unknown. J is TRBJ1-1 and V is TRBV5-4; no clear D. The material was peripheral blood, obtained 28 days after the second AZD1222 dose. The sequence derives from an adult who received the AZD1222 COVID-19 vaccine. The CDR3 coding sequence is TGTGCCAGCAGCTTACCGGGCCTGAACACTGAAGCTTTCTTT. As protein: CASSLPGLNTEAFF. The full variable domain, its missing parts supplied by reference TRBV5-4 and TRBJ1-1, is ETGVTQSPTHLIKTRGQQVTLRCSSQSGHNTVSWYQQALGQGPQFIFQYYREEENGRGNFPPRFSGLQFPNYSSELNVNALELDDSALYLCASSLPGLNTEAFFGQGTRLTVV.